This T cell receptor beta chain was sequenced during a study of cytomegalovirus exposure and HLA in healthy donors. The PCR was carried out with 60 Vbeta primers and 13 Jbeta primers. Repertoires were generated with immunoSEQ multiplex PCR, while TCRdb's copy carries only in-frame clones and drops some. The sample holds roughly 200,000 clones, roughly a tenth seen once. Germline loops: CDR1 SGHAT, CDR2 FQNNGV. The ends were cut back, 6 bases at V and 8 bases at J, with 19 bases in the middle. This CDR3 has 14 residues. The V gene is TRBV11-2, the J gene TRBJ1-2; D remains unclear. The receptor's source is a woman aged 25 to 45 in good health and CMV-seropositive. Specimen: PBMCs. The CDR3 nucleotides read TGTGCCAGCAGTCTGTCAGCGACCGAACGGGGCTACACCTTC. Translating it yields CASSLSATERGYTF. The full variable domain, in which reference TRBV11-2 and TRBJ1-2 provide the parts outside the CDR3, is EAGVAQSPRYKIIEKRQSVAFWCNPISGHATLYWYQQILGQGPKLLIQFQNNGVVDDSQLPKDRFSAERLKGVDSTLKIQPAKLEDSAVYLCASSLSATERGYTFGSGTRLTVV.